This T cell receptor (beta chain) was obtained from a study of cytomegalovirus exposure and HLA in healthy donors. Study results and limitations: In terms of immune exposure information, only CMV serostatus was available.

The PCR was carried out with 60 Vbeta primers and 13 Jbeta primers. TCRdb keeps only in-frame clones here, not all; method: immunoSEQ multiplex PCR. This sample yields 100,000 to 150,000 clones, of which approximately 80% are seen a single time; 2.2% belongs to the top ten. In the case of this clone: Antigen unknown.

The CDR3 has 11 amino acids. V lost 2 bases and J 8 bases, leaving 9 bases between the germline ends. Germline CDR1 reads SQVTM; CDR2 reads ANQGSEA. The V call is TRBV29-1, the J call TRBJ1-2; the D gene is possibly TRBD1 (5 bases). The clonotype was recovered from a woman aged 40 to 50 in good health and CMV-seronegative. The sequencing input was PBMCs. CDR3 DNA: TGCAGCGTTGAACAGGGTATAGGCTACACCTTC. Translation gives CSVEQGIGYTF.